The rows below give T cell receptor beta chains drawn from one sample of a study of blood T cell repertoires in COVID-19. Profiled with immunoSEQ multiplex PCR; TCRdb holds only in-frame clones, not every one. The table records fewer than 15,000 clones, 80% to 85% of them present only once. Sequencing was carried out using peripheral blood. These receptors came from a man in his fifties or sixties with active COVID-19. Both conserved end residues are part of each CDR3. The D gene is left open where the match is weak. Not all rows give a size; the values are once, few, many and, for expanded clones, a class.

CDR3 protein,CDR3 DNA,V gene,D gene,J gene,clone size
CASSLGASGRNTYNEQFF,TGTGCCAGCAGCCTCGGAGCTAGCGGGAGGAACACCTACAATGAGCAGTTCTTC,TRBV7-9,TRBD2,TRBJ2-1,once
CASSPTGVYEQYF,TGTGCCAGCAGCCCGACAGGGGTTTACGAGCAGTACTTC,TRBV9,TRBD1,TRBJ2-7,once
CASSSVQTYQPQHF,TGTGCCAGCAGTTCGGTCCAGACTTATCAGCCCCAGCATTTT,TRBV28,NA,TRBJ1-5,NA
CATSVGTELAGELFF,TGTGCCACCAGTGTAGGGACAGAGCTTGCCGGGGAGCTGTTTTTT,TRBV24-1,TRBD1,TRBJ2-2,NA
CASSFVTGAREANYNEQFF,TGTGCCAGCAGCTTTGTTACCGGCGCTCGGGAGGCCAACTACAATGAGCAGTTCTTC,TRBV7-6,TRBD2,TRBJ2-1,NA
CATSDLSQSETSGRYIDTQYF,TGTGCCACCAGTGATTTGTCACAGAGTGAGACTAGCGGGAGATACATAGATACGCAGTATTTT,TRBV24-1,TRBD2,TRBJ2-3,NA
CASSESRLVETTGELFF,TGTGCCAGCAGCGAGTCGAGACTAGTAGAAACTACCGGGGAGCTGTTTTTT,TRBV9,NA,TRBJ2-2,NA
CASSERRTREQYF,TGCGCCAGCAGTGAACGGAGGACGAGGGAGCAGTACTTC,TRBV10-2,NA,TRBJ2-7,NA
CASSPHGEPILEEQYF,TGTGCCAGCAGCCCCCACGGAGAGCCCATTCTAGAGGAGCAGTACTTC,TRBV14,NA,TRBJ2-7,NA
CASSGAGDEQYF,TGCGCCAGCAGTGGGGCGGGGGACGAGCAGTACTTC,TRBV5-1,TRBD2,TRBJ2-7,NA
CASSVPSGRHNEQFF,TGTGCCAGTAGTGTTCCTAGCGGGAGACACAATGAGCAGTTCTTC,TRBV19,TRBD2,TRBJ2-1,NA
CASSAGGTSIYNEQFF,TGTGCCAGCAGCGCAGGCGGGACTAGCATATACAATGAGCAGTTCTTC,TRBV7-9,TRBD2,TRBJ2-1,medium-sized
CASTDRGDTEAFF,TGTGCCAGCACGGACAGGGGTGACACTGAAGCTTTCTTT,TRBV5-4,TRBD1,TRBJ1-1,NA
CASSHRDRYTEAFF,TGTGCCAGTAGTCACCGGGACAGATACACTGAAGCTTTCTTT,TRBV19,TRBD1,TRBJ1-1,NA
CASSHRDRVNEQFF,TGTGCCAGTAGCCACCGGGACAGGGTCAATGAGCAGTTCTTC,TRBV19,TRBD1,TRBJ2-1,NA
CASSQGGTPYNEQFF,TGTGCCAGCAGCCAAGGAGGGACACCCTACAATGAGCAGTTCTTC,TRBV4-2,NA,TRBJ2-1,NA
CASSHRVQNTGELFF,TGTGCCAGCAGTCACAGGGTTCAGAACACCGGGGAGCTGTTTTTT,TRBV6-2/TRBV6-3,NA,TRBJ2-2,once
CASSPGGPNEQFF,TGTGCCAGCAGTCCCGGAGGCCCCAATGAGCAGTTCTTC,TRBV27,NA,TRBJ2-1,NA
CASRGESDREYTDTQYF,TGTGCCAGCAGAGGTGAGAGCGATCGGGAGTACACAGATACGCAGTATTTT,TRBV28,NA,TRBJ2-3,few
CAWTRTGGIYGYTF,TGTGCCTGGACCAGGACAGGGGGAATCTATGGCTACACCTTC,TRBV30,TRBD1,TRBJ1-2,medium-sized
CASSVDREFYGYTF,TGTGCCAGCAGCGTGGACAGGGAGTTCTATGGCTACACCTTC,TRBV5-6,TRBD1,TRBJ1-2,NA
CASSLGALYEQYF,TGTGCCAGCAGCTTAGGGGCTCTCTACGAGCAGTACTTC,TRBV11-2,NA,TRBJ2-7,NA
CATSSSGRYYEQYF,TGTGCCACCAGCAGTAGCGGGAGATACTACGAGCAGTACTTC,TRBV15,TRBD2,TRBJ2-7,NA
CSVEAYEQFF,TGCAGCGTTGAAGCGTATGAGCAGTTCTTC,TRBV29-1,NA,TRBJ2-1,NA
CASSLKWSQETQYF,TGTGCCAGCAGTTTAAAGTGGAGTCAAGAGACCCAGTACTTC,TRBV27,NA,TRBJ2-5,NA
CASSDRDNFYEQYF,TGTGCCAGCAGCGACCGGGACAATTTCTACGAGCAGTACTTC,TRBV7-9,NA,TRBJ2-7,NA
CASSPRGLAASTDTQYF,TGTGCCAGCAGCCCCCGAGGACTAGCGGCTAGCACAGATACGCAGTATTTT,TRBV11-2,TRBD2,TRBJ2-3,NA
CASSSRQGVSNEKLFF,TGTGCCAGCAGTTCCAGACAGGGGGTATCTAATGAAAAACTGTTTTTT,TRBV6-6,TRBD1,TRBJ1-4,NA
CASSWTGANQPQHF,TGTGCCAGTAGTTGGACAGGGGCCAATCAGCCCCAGCATTTT,TRBV19,TRBD1,TRBJ1-5,few
CASSLGTNSYNEQFF,TGTGCCAGCAGTTTAGGCACCAACTCCTACAATGAGCAGTTCTTC,TRBV28,NA,TRBJ2-1,NA
CASSQVWGEDSYNEQFF,TGTGCCAGCAGCCAAGTGTGGGGGGAGGACTCCTACAATGAGCAGTTCTTC,TRBV14,NA,TRBJ2-1,few
CATWGVAVPRMEQYF,TGTGCCACCTGGGGGGTAGCGGTCCCTAGAATGGAGCAGTACTTC,TRBV24-1,NA,TRBJ2-7,NA
CASSRPGTAITDTQYF,TGTGCCAGCAGCCGACCGGGGACTGCTATCACAGATACGCAGTATTTT,TRBV7-9,NA,TRBJ2-3,NA
CASSYPGAETQYF,TGTGCCAGCAGCTACCCAGGGGCCGAGACCCAGTACTTC,TRBV5-4,NA,TRBJ2-5,NA
CASSPGGPNYGYTF,TGCGCCAGCAGCCCAGGGGGTCCTAACTATGGCTACACCTTC,TRBV4-1,TRBD1,TRBJ1-2,once
CAWSASTEAFF,TGTGCCTGGAGTGCTAGCACTGAAGCTTTCTTT,TRBV30,NA,TRBJ1-1,NA
CASSSPYSSGSGVEQFF,TGTGCCAGCAGCTCCCCCTATTCTAGCGGGAGTGGGGTTGAGCAGTTCTTC,TRBV11-3,TRBD2,TRBJ2-1,NA
CASRKGDTSTDTQYF,TGTGCCAGTAGGAAGGGGGATACTAGCACAGATACGCAGTATTTT,TRBV19,NA,TRBJ2-3,NA
CASSPPENTEAFF,TGTGCCAGCAGCCCACCAGAGAACACTGAAGCTTTCTTT,TRBV7-9,NA,TRBJ1-1,few
CASSLAATGGDTIYF,TGTGCCAGCAGCTTAGCCGCAACGGGTGGAGACACCATATATTTT,TRBV7-6,NA,TRBJ1-3,NA
CASSVGTGAYNEQFF,TGTGCCAGCAGTGTCGGGACAGGGGCCTACAATGAGCAGTTCTTC,TRBV9,TRBD1,TRBJ2-1,NA
CSVDGLAGDSTDTQYF,TGCAGCGTTGACGGACTAGCGGGAGATAGTACAGATACGCAGTATTTT,TRBV29-1,TRBD2,TRBJ2-3,NA
CSVPGGLAGWNQETQYF,TGCAGCGTCCCAGGCGGACTAGCGGGATGGAACCAAGAGACCCAGTACTTC,TRBV29-1,TRBD2,TRBJ2-5,NA
CASSLGTIGSTDTQYF,TGTGCCAGCAGCCTCGGGACCATCGGGAGTACAGATACGCAGTATTTT,TRBV9,NA,TRBJ2-3,NA
CASSKLGGLNTEAFF,TGTGCCAGCAGTAAGCTGGGGGGACTGAACACTGAAGCTTTCTTT,TRBV27,NA,TRBJ1-1,NA
CASSQPTLRASGRRRDNEQFF,TGCGCCAGCAGCCAACCAACCCTCCGGGCTAGCGGGAGACGAAGGGACAATGAGCAGTTCTTC,TRBV4-1,TRBD2,TRBJ2-1,NA
CATSRDGGGTSGSTDTQYF,TGTGCCACCAGCAGAGATGGGGGGGGGACTAGCGGTAGCACAGATACGCAGTATTTT,TRBV15,TRBD2,TRBJ2-3,NA
CASSPTRHSSSYEQYF,TGTGCCAGCAGTCCCACAAGACACAGTAGCTCCTACGAGCAGTACTTC,TRBV27,NA,TRBJ2-7,NA
CASSITRGFGELFF,TGTGCCAGCAGCATAACCAGGGGTTTCGGGGAGCTGTTTTTT,TRBV28,NA,TRBJ2-2,once
CASSIGLAAPTDTQYF,TGTGCCAGTAGTATAGGACTAGCGGCCCCCACAGATACGCAGTATTTT,TRBV19,TRBD2,TRBJ2-3,NA
CASTNIRRNTEAFF,TGCGCCAGTACCAACATCCGGAGGAACACTGAAGCTTTCTTT,TRBV10-2,NA,TRBJ1-1,NA
CASSIQGYSNQPQHF,TGTGCCAGCAGCATCCAGGGTTATAGCAATCAGCCCCAGCATTTT,TRBV5-8,NA,TRBJ1-5,medium-sized